The 11 T cell receptor beta chains below all came from one sample that was sequenced in a study of T-cell memory formation after mild COVID-19. TCRdb re-analysed the 5' RACE reads in MiXCR, keeping a single row per CDR3 protein. The table lists approximately 290,000 distinct CDR3 sequences, approximately 16% of them singletons. The sequenced sample consisted of PBMCs or a T cell subset sorted from them (not recorded which). Receptors originate from a man younger than 35 who had mild COVID-19 (a few samples of this study predate the infection). Cell type and time point are not known.

The rearrangement uses TRBV12-3 or TRBV12-4 and TRBJ1-4; tentatively, D is TRBD1 (5 bases). The CDR3 is 15 amino acids. The V end lost 6 bases, the J end lost 3 bases, and 14 bases lay between the germline ends. The chain's CDR3 is CASRSQGRANEKLFF. The CDR3 DNA sequence: TGTGCCAGCAGATCCCAGGGAAGAGCTAATGAAAAACTGTTTTTT.

In DNA, the CDR3 is TGTGCCAGCAGCTTGGTGGGGTGGGCCAACGTCCTGACTTTC. Translated: CASSLVGWANVLTF. The chain joins TRBV5-6 to TRBJ2-6, with D unresolved. V lost 0 bases and J lost 5, with 6 bases in between. The CDR3 has 14 residues. Germline loops: CDR1 SGHDT, CDR2 YYEEEE.

A few counts support this clonotype. The V call is TRBV7-6, the J call TRBJ2-2; no clear D gene. Germline V lookup: CDR1 SGHVS, CDR2 FNYEAQ. The CDR3 loop spans 14 amino acids. The V end was cut by 8 bases, the J end by 1 base, with 11 bases between. The CDR3 here is CASANYGNTGELFF. The CDR3 DNA sequence: TGTGCCAGCGCGAACTATGGGAACACCGGGGAGCTGTTTTTT.

This sequence joins TRBV7-9 and TRBJ2-7; D gene unclear. Per germline, CDR1 SEHNR and CDR2 FQNEAQ (reference sequence). This CDR3 is 11 amino acids long. V lost 5 bases and J lost 5, with 7 bases in between. The CDR3 coding sequence is TGTGCCAGCAGCATCAATAACGAGCAGTACTTC. Protein: CASSINNEQYF.

This clonotype turned up a few times. J is TRBJ2-3 and V is TRBV4-3; 13 bases fit TRBD2. The CDR3 is made up of 23 amino acids. Looked up from germline, CDR1 is LGHNA and CDR2 is YSLEER. The junction had 20 bases not matched to a gene; V was cut back by 0 bases and J by 2 bases. Here the CDR3 DNA reads TGCGCCAGCAGCCAAGAGAGCCTCCCAGGGGTGACTAGCGGGGGGTCTGACACAGATACGCAGTATTTT. Its translation: CASSQESLPGVTSGGSDTDTQYF.

This clonotype came up a few times. The V call is TRBV10-3, the J call TRBJ1-5, with 8 bases fitting TRBD1. The CDR3 is 14 amino acids. V gave up 10 bases and J gave up 5 bases; unmatched junction bases: 10. Looked up from germline, CDR1 is ENHRY and CDR2 is SYGVKD. CDR3 amino acids: CATSGQGLDQPQHF. The CDR3 DNA follows: TGTGCCACCTCTGGACAGGGATTAGATCAGCCCCAGCATTTT.

V is TRBV27 and J is TRBJ1-2, with 7 bases fitting TRBD1. V shed 4 bases and J 6 bases; nucleotides not matched to a gene: 14. There are 16 residues in the CDR3. Germline lookup yields CDR1 MNHEY and CDR2 SMNVEV (reference sequence). The CDR3 spells CASSSKPPGGLDGYTF. The CDR3 DNA is TGTGCCAGCAGTTCCAAACCACCAGGGGGGCTAGATGGCTACACCTTC.

This sequence joins TRBV4-2 and TRBJ2-2; TRBD2 is a possible D gene (5 bases). Trimming removed 2 bases at V and 4 bases at J, with 11 bases between. CDR1 and CDR2 (germline): LGHNA, YNFKEQ. The CDR3 extends over 15 amino acids. The CDR3 region is CASSQNVGVTGELFF. The CDR3 DNA sequence: TGTGCCAGCAGCCAAAATGTGGGAGTCACCGGGGAGCTGTTTTTT.

This chain connects TRBV4-1 to TRBJ1-5; 7 nucleotides agree with TRBD1. Per the germline V gene, CDR1 is MGHRA and CDR2 is YSYEKL. The ends lost 1 base at V and 9 bases at J; junction bases unmatched: 9. CDR3 length: 15 amino acids. Written as DNA, the CDR3 is TGCGCCAGCAGCCAAGGTGAGGGGGCCACTAGGCCCCAGCATTTT. Protein: CASSQGEGATRPQHF.

This clonotype was observed a handful of times. The chain has TRBV6-5 and TRBJ1-4, with 7 bases matching TRBD1. The V gene's germline CDR1 is MNHEY and CDR2 SVGAGI. After removal of 4 bases from V and 0 bases from J, the junction contained 2 bases not matched to a gene. The CDR3 spans 15 residues. CDR3 sequence reads: CASSSGQATNEKLFF. The CDR3 DNA follows: TGTGCCAGCAGTTCCGGACAGGCAACTAATGAAAAACTGTTTTTT.

The chain joins TRBV10-3 to TRBJ2-3; D call uncertain. Germline loops: CDR1 ENHRY, CDR2 SYGVKD. V was shortened by 8 bases and J by 1 base, with 16 bases between the two germline ends. The CDR3 is 15 amino acids. The CDR3 coding sequence is TGTGCCATCGGCCCGACCCGCCAGGGCACAGATACGCAGTATTTT. Encoded protein: CAIGPTRQGTDTQYF.